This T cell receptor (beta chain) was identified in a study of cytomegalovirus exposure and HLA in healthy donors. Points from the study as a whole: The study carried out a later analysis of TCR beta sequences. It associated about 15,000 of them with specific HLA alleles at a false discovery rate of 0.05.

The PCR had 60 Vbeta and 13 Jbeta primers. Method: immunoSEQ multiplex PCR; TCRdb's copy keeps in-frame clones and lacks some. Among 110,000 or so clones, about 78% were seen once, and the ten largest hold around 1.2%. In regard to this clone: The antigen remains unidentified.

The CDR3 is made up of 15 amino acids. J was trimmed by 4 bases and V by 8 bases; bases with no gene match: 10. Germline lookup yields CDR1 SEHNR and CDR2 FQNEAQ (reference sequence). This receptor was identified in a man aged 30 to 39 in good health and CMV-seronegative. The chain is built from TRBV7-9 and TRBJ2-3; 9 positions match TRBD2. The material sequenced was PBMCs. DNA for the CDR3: TGTGCCAGCTCCCGCAAGGCGGGAGGGGCAGATACGCAGTATTTT. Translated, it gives CASSRKAGGADTQYF.